This TCR beta chain appears in the sequencing data of a study of long-term antiretroviral therapy in people with HIV (dated by TCRdb to 2022 to 2024). Turning to the overall study: Collection of the earliest samples took place about a decade ahead of the 2015 WHO recommendation for immediate ART, at a time when ART was typically delayed until CD4 counts fell. A retrospective serial study tested whether changes in peripheral blood TRB repertoire composition and diversity were associated with ART initiation and durable HIV suppression. From fewer than 35 adults with confirmed HIV infection, the cohort provided around 180 cryopreserved PBMC samples, gathered serially across a mean of about six years (range 1-12). Among the approximately 30 participants with HIV, eleven were female. Test extractions of a monoclonal T-cell line alongside some 35 polyclonal samples showed no cross-contamination during QIAcube processing.

The immunoSEQ hsTCRB v3.0 assay was used at survey level resolution to sequence the TRB variable region. A depth of 40,000-50,000 T-cell genomes per sample was targeted for TRB sequencing. An Illumina MiSeq with a v3 150-cycle kit was used to sequence the pooled TRB libraries. From the authors' description of their analysis: Repertoire analysis was performed in R inside a reproducible Nextflow workflow that covered QC, data transformation and analysis. LymphoSeq2, an R package for exploring AIRR-Seq data, was used to implement custom analyses. After excluding a few samples that yielded fewer than 5000 total TRB sequences, roughly 190 HIV repertoires remained for analysis. Among the roughly 190 retained HIV repertoires, about 60 were collected before ART initiation and 120 to 140 were collected after ART initiation. Repertoires were downsampled to 5000 TRB nucleotide sequences, with summary statistics averaged over 100 downsampling iterations. The analysis kept only TRB sequences whose CDR3 regions were at least seven amino acids long. A Shannon entropy-derived clonality score and the Gini coefficient were used to measure diversity. Repertoire networks linked the top 5000 CDR3 amino acid sequences whenever two sequences differed by an edit distance of one. For TRB CDR3 amino acid sequences, antigen specificity groups and MHC restriction were predicted with GLIPH2. To flag known associations with CMV, EBV, HIV or tissue antigens, CDR3 amino acid sequences were compared against VDJdb and McPAS-TCR. Pre-ART, post-ART and control groups were compared with Wilcoxon signed-rank tests and Holm-Bonferroni correction. What TCRdb holds here is the immuneACCESS table cut down to in-frame rearrangements. Part of the clones is not present; checked against another copy, under half of the missing clones reflect an unresolved V gene, and the others are unexplained. The V and J calls and clone size were taken over from that table, and D and trimming were inferred from the DNA. The sample table holds about 28,000 clones, of which 80% were seen once. The ten largest clones capture roughly 7% of the sample.

Study-wide findings and limitations: HIV repertoires had narrower CDR3 length ranges than controls, and the network structure suggested an antigen-experienced repertoire that shifted only slightly toward naive after ART. Because pre-ART samples had limited cell numbers, profiling was done on unsorted PBMC rather than on sorted CD4+ and CD8+ T cells. Expanded TRB clones identified before ART initiation dominated the repertoire across all time points, though the dominance fluctuated and decreased in many PLHIV after ART. Inferences about post-ART repertoire changes are limited because no data were available on ART adherence, viral resistance or therapy changes. Because PBMC availability was limited, only the TCR beta chain was sequenced, with no alpha chain pairing. ART initiation was associated with a significant increase in TRB diversity, but diversity stayed significantly below transplant donor controls even after long-term ART. The samples were dated from the mid-2000s to the late 2010s, and the ART regimens that were used may be less effective than current ART regimens.

In the case of this clone: The clone's antigen remains unknown. Per-base qualities were not stored, and no clone one base away is much larger.

V and J are trimmed by 4 bases and 5 bases, and the gene matches miss 8 bases of the junction. Its CDR3 holds 15 amino acids, cysteine through phenylalanine. Only the CDR3 DNA stays, 45 bases, in frame from base 1. CDR1 and CDR2 (SNHLY, FYNNEI) derive from the germline V gene. Participants were included only if at least one PBMC sample before ART initiation and at least two post-ART samples were available. All participants with HIV were treated in the United States of America. Before DNA extraction, cryopreserved samples of roughly 1-10 million PBMC were thawed and washed. At the time of the earliest PBMC sample, participants with HIV were aged between roughly 20 and 54 years. PBMC samples were contributed by each participant from 1-4 timepoints before ART initiation and 2-8 timepoints after ART initiation, with a median of 7 samples. Serial HIV viral load, CD4+ T-cell count, ART history and demographic data were obtained for every participant. Using a Qiagen kit on a QIAcube, genomic DNA was extracted from unsorted PBMC, with samples processed in batches of 12.

The rearrangement combines TRBV2 with TRBJ2-7; TRBD2 fits 10 bases in the junction. This TCR was sampled from a man aged 35-49 years with HIV. The material sequenced was unsorted PBMCs, taken 0.3 years after starting antiretroviral therapy. The sequenced DNA: TGTGCCAGCAGTGGAGAGCGGGGGGGCCGGAACGAGCAGTACTTC. Its translation is CASSGERGGRNEQYF.